Following are 3 T cell receptor beta chains from one sample sequenced in a study of T-cell reconstitution after alpha-beta-depleted transplantation in children (dated by TCRdb to the mid-2010s). Library creation used PCR. Instrument on record: Illumina HiSeq 2500. Molecular barcoding was employed in the preparation of TCR libraries, with unique molecular identifiers being used to normalize TCRbeta repertoire quantification. The public reads were reanalyzed by TCRdb: fastp trimming at Q25, MiXCR alignment, in-frame beta chains only. Rows merge per CDR3 protein into single entries with the most common DNA and genes. The sample includes some 640,000 distinct CDR3 sequences, with about 15% observed a single time. The top ten constitute approximately 1.1% of the sample. The specimen comprised PBMCs from the stem cell graft donor, sampled from the stem cell graft. The receptors originated from a human donor who donated a stem cell graft to a child with acute myeloid leukemia.

The chain links TRBV7-2 to TRBJ2-1, with D maybe TRBD2 (5 bases). The V end lost 1 base, the J end lost 10 bases, and 17 bases lay between the germline ends. The CDR3 runs to 15 residues. Per germline, CDR1 SGHTA and CDR2 FQGNSA. The CDR3 loop is CASSLEWAGGEEQFF. As DNA, the CDR3 is TGTGCCAGCAGCTTAGAATGGGCGGGCGGAGAGGAGCAGTTCTTC.

The V and J genes are TRBV21-1 and TRBJ2-7; the table's D call, TRBD1, was not checked against the DNA. TRBV21-1 is assigned pseudogene status. The CDR3 is made up of 16 amino acids. The chain's CDR3 is CASSLGHRGSSYEQYV. The CDR3 DNA reads TGTGCCAGCAGCCTGGGTCACAGGGGTAGCTCCTACGAGCAGTACGTC.

This clonotype was seen many times. As DNA, the CDR3 is TGTGCCAGCAGTTTAAGGGGACAGGTAGGCGAGCAGTACGTC. Translating it yields CASSLRGQVGEQYV. The chain couples TRBV12-3 or TRBV12-4 to TRBJ2-7; 8 nucleotides line up with TRBD1. After removal of 2 bases from V and 6 bases from J, the junction contained 6 bases not matched to a gene. There are 14 residues in the CDR3.